These 19 T cell receptor beta chains came from one sample sequenced in a study of cytomegalovirus exposure and HLA in healthy donors. PCR used 60 Vbeta primers and 13 Jbeta primers. Here immunoSEQ multiplex PCR was the method, and the copy in TCRdb shows in-frame clones only, minus some. Among 90,000 to 100,000 clones, roughly 80% were seen once, and the ten largest hold over 6%. Sequenced sample: PBMCs. The receptors were gathered from a man between 40 and 49 years old in good health and CMV-seropositive.

In its sample, this clone was seen once. The chain employs TRBV7-6 and TRBJ2-7; TRBD2 agrees at 10 bases. V lost 1 base and J lost 3; bases outside the gene matches: 3. CDR1 SGHVS and CDR2 FNYEAQ come from the germline V gene. This CDR3 spans 15 amino acids. The chain's CDR3 is CASSLETSGLYEQYF. Here the CDR3 DNA reads TGTGCCAGCAGCTTAGAGACTAGCGGGCTCTACGAGCAGTACTTC.

The gene calls are TRBV11-2 and TRBJ1-2; D possibly corresponds to TRBD1 (5 bases). The V gene lost 1 base and the J gene lost 4 bases, with 16 bases spanning the gap. The CDR3 runs to 16 residues. CDR1 and CDR2 from the germline V gene are SGHAT and FQNNGV. CDR3 in amino acids: CASSLGSGVWGYGYTF. In nucleotides, the CDR3 is TGTGCCAGCAGCTTAGGTTCGGGGGTATGGGGCTATGGCTACACCTTC. The entire variable domain, with the rest obtained from reference TRBV11-2 and TRBJ1-2, is as follows: EAGVAQSPRYKIIEKRQSVAFWCNPISGHATLYWYQQILGQGPKLLIQFQNNGVVDDSQLPKDRFSAERLKGVDSTLKIQPAKLEDSAVYLCASSLGSGVWGYGYTFGSGTRLTVV.

This chain uses TRBV5-4 with TRBJ2-7; TRBD2 matches at 7 bases. CDR1 and CDR2 (germline): SGHNT, YYREEE (reference sequence). V was clipped by 4 bases and J by 1 base; unmatched bases: 8. This CDR3 spans 15 amino acids. CDR3 protein: CASSRGRGLSYEQYF. As DNA, the CDR3 is TGTGCCAGCAGCCGAGGGAGGGGTTTGTCCTACGAGCAGTACTTC.

The rearrangement links TRBV5-1 to TRBJ2-2, with 8 bases fitting TRBD1. CDR3 length: 15 amino acids. The V gene end was trimmed by 7 bases and the J gene end by 11 bases; junction bases not matched to a gene: 16. Germline V gene lookup returns CDR1 SGHRS and CDR2 YFSETQ. In DNA form, the CDR3 reads TGCGCCAGCTCCTCCCGGACAGGGAGGAAGGCAGAGCTGTTTTTT. Translating gives CASSSRTGRKAELFF.

J is TRBJ2-1 and V is TRBV29-1; the D gene is possibly TRBD1 (5 bases). Germline CDR1 and CDR2: SQVTM and ANQGSEA. Trimming cost V 4 bases and J 4 bases, with 14 bases left between them. This CDR3 contains 14 residues. The CDR3 loop reads CSVGRQGLYNEQFF. In nucleotides, the CDR3 is TGCAGCGTTGGACGCCAGGGATTATACAATGAGCAGTTCTTC.

The J gene is TRBJ2-2, the V gene TRBV9; possible D gene TRBD1, 5 bases. Germline CDR1 is SGDLS and CDR2 is YYNGEE. The CDR3 length is 17 residues. The ends were cut back, 0 bases at V and 1 base at J, with 13 bases in the middle. In DNA, the CDR3 is TGTGCCAGCAGCGTAGGGTATCAGGGCCGGAACACCGGGGAGCTGTTTTTT. Translating it yields CASSVGYQGRNTGELFF.

The V gene is TRBV5-4, the J gene TRBJ2-1; 7 bases are a match to TRBD1. Germline lookup yields CDR1 SGHNT and CDR2 YYREEE (reference sequence). CDR3 size: 13 residues. The J segment lost 6 bases and the V segment lost 4 bases, leaving 4 bases of the junction unmatched. CDR3 protein: CASSGDSANEQFF. As DNA, the CDR3 is TGTGCCAGCAGCGGGGACAGCGCCAATGAGCAGTTCTTC.

The rearrangement links TRBV6-6 to TRBJ1-1, with 8 bases lining up with TRBD1. CDR1 MNHNY and CDR2 SVGAGI come from the germline V gene (reference sequence). The V gene end was trimmed by 8 bases and the J gene end by 4 bases; junction bases not matched to a gene: 6. The CDR3 spans 13 residues. The CDR3 DNA follows: TGTGCCAGCGGACAGGGTTTTTCCACTGAAGCTTTCTTT. The encoded protein is CASGQGFSTEAFF.

This chain joins TRBV18 and TRBJ2-4; D is unresolved. The V end was cut by 1 base, the J end by 6 bases, with 10 bases between. From germline, CDR1 is KGHSH and CDR2 LQKENI. The CDR3 runs to 14 residues. This CDR3 is CASSPQDSLNIQYF. The CDR3 region has the DNA TGTGCCAGCTCACCACAGGATAGCTTAAACATTCAGTACTTC.

The rearrangement joins TRBV5-1 to TRBJ2-3, with a tentative D call TRBD2 (6 bases). Trimming cost V 4 bases and J 2 bases, with 17 bases left between them. This CDR3 spans 16 amino acids. Germline V gene data show CDR1 as SGHRS and CDR2 as YFSETQ. The CDR3, as DNA: TGCGCCAGCAGCCCACCCGGCGCGGGGTACACAGATACGCAGTATTTT. As protein: CASSPPGAGYTDTQYF.

The chain couples TRBV14 to TRBJ1-2; 7 bases align to TRBD1. The V gene's germline CDR1 is SGHDN and CDR2 FVKESK. V gave up 5 bases and J gave up 5 bases; unmatched junction bases: 5. This CDR3 spans 13 amino acids. Here the CDR3 DNA reads TGTGCCAGCAGCTACGGGACAGCTTATGGCTACACCTTC. Protein product: CASSYGTAYGYTF.

This rearrangement joins TRBV9 to TRBJ1-2; a possible D gene is TRBD1 (6 bases). CDR3 size: 15 residues. Trimming removed 0 bases at V and 0 bases at J, with 9 bases between. Germline loops: CDR1 SGDLS, CDR2 YYNGEE. The CDR3 DNA follows: TGTGCCAGCAGCGTAGGGACAGTACCTAACTATGGCTACACCTTC. Its protein product is CASSVGTVPNYGYTF.

This clone was counted between two and nine times. The rearrangement joins TRBV15 to TRBJ1-2; TRBD1 agrees at 9 bases. J lost 7 bases, V lost 0 bases, and 3 bases had no gene match. The CDR3 totals 14 residues. CDR1 is LNHNV and CDR2 is YYDKDF in the germline V gene (reference sequence). The CDR3 nucleotides read TGTGCCACCAGCAGAGAACAGGGGGCGCGTGGCTACACCTTC. Translated: CATSREQGARGYTF. The full variable domain, its missing parts supplied by reference TRBV15 and TRBJ1-2, is DAMVIQNPRYQVTQFGKPVTLSCSQTLNHNVMYWYQQKSSQAPKLLFHYYDKDFNNEADTPDNFQSRRPNTSFCFLDIRSPGLGDTAMYLCATSREQGARGYTFGSGTRLTVV.

This clone was seen more than once but under ten times. J is TRBJ2-5 and V is TRBV5-6; D uncertain. This CDR3 region has 14 residues. Trimming took 3 bases from V and 1 from J, leaving 10 bases between them. Germline CDR1 reads SGHDT; CDR2 reads YYEEEE. CDR3 loop: CASSSAGGQETQYF. In DNA, the CDR3 is TGTGCCAGCAGCTCGGCAGGTGGCCAAGAGACCCAGTACTTC.

This clone has more than one count but fewer than ten. The chain couples TRBV18 to TRBJ1-2; D gene uncertain. The germline gives CDR1 KGHSH, CDR2 LQKENI. The germline V and J ends were trimmed by 6 bases and 7 bases, with 18 bases remaining between them. The CDR3 is 14 amino acids. The CDR3 DNA follows: TGTGCCAGCTCCTCCGCCTCGGGTACAAGTGGCTACACCTTC. It codes for CASSSASGTSGYTF. Looking up the rest from reference TRBV18 and TRBJ1-2 gives the full variable domain: NAGVMQNPRHLVRRRGQEARLRCSPMKGHSHVYWYRQLPEEGLKFMVYLQKENIIDESGMPKERFSAEFPKEGPSILRIQQVVRGDSAAYFCASSSASGTSGYTFGSGTRLTVV.

This rearrangement joins TRBV5-1 to TRBJ1-2; D is unresolved. Germline V lookup: CDR1 SGHRS, CDR2 YFSETQ. The CDR3 runs 15 residues. V lost 4 bases to trimming and J lost 3 bases, with 16 bases between them. The CDR3 sequence is CASSPGPGTDYGYTF. For the CDR3, the DNA is TGCGCCAGCAGCCCAGGCCCAGGAACCGACTATGGCTACACCTTC.

This chain links TRBV5-1 with TRBJ1-1; the D gene is possibly TRBD1 (5 bases). The CDR3 sequence is 14 residues long. Trimming cost V 0 bases and J 5 bases, with 11 bases left between them. Germline lookup yields CDR1 SGHRS and CDR2 YFSETQ. In DNA form, the CDR3 reads TGCGCCAGCAGCTTGGCGGGGGATGGGACTGAAGCTTTCTTT. The encoded protein is CASSLAGDGTEAFF. Combining the CDR3 with reference TRBV5-1 and TRBJ1-1 gives the whole variable domain KAGVTQTPRYLIKTRGQQVTLSCSPISGHRSVSWYQQTPGQGLQFLFEYFSETQRNKGNFPGRFSGRQFSNSRSEMNVSTLELGDSALYLCASSLAGDGTEAFFGQGTRLTVV.

This chain connects TRBV18 to TRBJ2-7; tentative D call: TRBD1 (5 bases). The germline V gene has CDR1 KGHSH and CDR2 LQKENI. CDR3 length: 14 amino acids. Trimming cost V 6 bases and J 3 bases, with 15 bases left between them. CDR3 loop: CASSRLDTGYEQYF. The CDR3 coding sequence is TGTGCCAGCTCGCGACTGGACACCGGCTACGAGCAGTACTTC.

The count of this clone is one. The J gene is TRBJ2-5, the V gene TRBV9; D might be TRBD1 (6 bases). CDR3 length equals 16 residues. Trimming took off 0 bases at V and 5 bases at J, with 17 bases between the two ends. Germline V lookup: CDR1 SGDLS, CDR2 YYNGEE. The CDR3 loop is CASSVGGLSRGETQYF. The CDR3 nucleotides read TGTGCCAGCAGCGTAGGAGGACTCTCAAGGGGGGAGACCCAGTACTTC. Combining the CDR3 with reference TRBV9 and TRBJ2-5 gives the whole variable domain DSGVTQTPKHLITATGQRVTLRCSPRSGDLSVYWYQQSLDQGLQFLIQYYNGEERAKGNILERFSAQQFPDLHSELNLSSLELGDSALYFCASSVGGLSRGETQYFGPGTRLLVL.